This entry lists 21 T cell receptor beta chains sequenced from one sample in a study of T cells in Graves' hyperthyroidism and ophthalmopathy. Amplified TCR beta CDR3 regions came from RNA transcripts. HTBI primers were used for first-round RT-PCR of the TCR CDR3. Each CDR3 protein gets one entry after TCRdb re-called the multiplex PCR reads with MiXCR. The sample comprises around 620,000 distinct CDR3 sequences, around 15% of which are singletons, and around 4% rests with the top ten. Sequencing was carried out using blood. The receptors here all came from a woman aged 25 to 39 with Graves' hyperthyroidism.

The rearrangement joins TRBV20-1 to TRBJ2-2, with 7 nucleotides matching TRBD2. This CDR3 is built from 18 residues. Trimming cost V 1 base and J 7 bases; bases outside gene matches: 18. Germline loops: CDR1 DFQATT, CDR2 SNEGSKA (reference sequence). CDR3 sequence reads: CSARVPSGDRRRSGELFF. DNA of the CDR3: TGCAGTGCTAGAGTCCCGAGCGGGGATCGACGAAGGAGCGGGGAGCTGTTTTTT.

The chain uses TRBV12-3 or TRBV12-4 and TRBJ2-7, with D unresolved. This CDR3 has 14 amino acids. V lost 3 bases, J lost 1 base, and 10 bases lay in between. DNA of the CDR3: TGTGCCAGCAGTTTTAGTACGGCTTCCTACGAGCAGTACTTC. Translating it yields CASSFSTASYEQYF.

In this sample, this clonotype turned up many times. V usage is TRBV6-1 and J usage is TRBJ2-3, with D unresolved. Germline values: CDR1 MNHNS, CDR2 SASEGT. V was trimmed by 6 bases and J by 0 bases, leaving 7 bases between them. There are 13 residues in the CDR3. CDR3 nucleotides: TGTGCCAGCAGGCCACCTAGCACAGATACGCAGTATTTT. As protein: CASRPPSTDTQYF.

This clonotype was recorded at least ten times. The chain couples TRBV11-2 to TRBJ1-1; D might be TRBD1 (5 bases). V was trimmed by 10 bases and J by 5 bases, leaving 14 bases between them. Germline V gene lookup returns CDR1 SGHAT and CDR2 FQNNGV. The CDR3 loop spans 12 amino acids. In DNA, the CDR3 is TGTGCCACCTCCGGGACGAGGACTGAAGCTTTCTTT. Amino acid sequence: CATSGTRTEAFF.

This clonotype was observed a handful of times. The chain uses TRBV6-7 and TRBJ1-4, with D maybe TRBD1 (5 bases). TRBV6-7 is classed as an ORF, of uncertain function. This CDR3 has 16 amino acids. The ends were cut back, 1 base at V and 4 bases at J, with 13 bases in the middle. DNA for the CDR3: TGTGCCAGCAGTTACTACAAGGGGCAAGTTAATGAAAAACTGTTTTTT. Protein product: CASSYYKGQVNEKLFF.

The table lists this clonotype with a few counts. The V and J genes are TRBV7-2 and TRBJ2-5; no definite D call. Germline V gene data show CDR1 as SGHTA and CDR2 as FQGNSA. The CDR3 is 14 amino acids. The V gene lost 0 bases and the J gene lost 7 bases, with 12 bases spanning the gap. This CDR3 is CASSLAVGPATQYF. The CDR3 DNA reads TGTGCCAGCAGCTTAGCGGTAGGGCCCGCGACCCAGTACTTC.

This clonotype was detected a few times. The gene calls are TRBV7-8 and TRBJ1-2; D gene uncertain. Trimming took off 2 bases at V and 7 bases at J, with 11 bases between the two ends. Germline values: CDR1 SGHVS, CDR2 FQNEAQ. The CDR3 is 13 amino acids. The CDR3 region is CASSLRSETGYTF. The CDR3 region has the DNA TGTGCCAGCAGCTTAAGGTCGGAGACTGGCTACACCTTC.

This clonotype has at least ten counts. The chain recombines TRBV28 with TRBJ2-5; 10 bases are shared with TRBD2. With 8 bases clipped from V and 2 bases from J, the junction kept 8 bases outside the gene matches. The germline V gene has CDR1 MDHEN and CDR2 SYDVKM. The CDR3 spans 15 residues. The CDR3 region has the DNA TGTGCCAGCCACAGCGGGAGGGCCCTACAAGAGACCCAGTACTTC. This encodes CASHSGRALQETQYF.

This clonotype was counted at least ten times. The chain couples TRBV20-1 to TRBJ2-1; TRBD2 aligns across 8 bases. CDR1 and CDR2 (germline): DFQATT, SNEGSKA (reference sequence). Trimming at V came to 3 bases and at J to 6 bases, leaving 7 bases not matched to a gene. The CDR3 covers 14 residues. CDR3 sequence (DNA): TGCAGTGCTAGGGGGACCGGGGGGGTCAATGAGCAGTTCTTC. Protein sequence: CSARGTGGVNEQFF.

V is TRBV5-6 and J is TRBJ1-4; D unresolved. V lost 3 bases, J lost 8 bases, and 17 bases lay in between. Germline CDR1 reads SGHDT; CDR2 reads YYEEEE. The CDR3 runs 15 residues. The CDR3 nucleotides are TGTGCCAGCAGCTCCCTGATATCATCTCGGGAAAAACTGTTTTTT. This sequence encodes CASSSLISSREKLFF. Using reference TRBV5-6 and TRBJ1-4 for the parts outside the CDR3, the full variable domain is DAGVTQSPTHLIKTRGQQVTLRCSPKSGHDTVSWYQQALGQGPQFIFQYYEEEERQRGNFPDRFSGHQFPNYSSELNVNALLLGDSALYLCASSSLISSREKLFFGSGTQLSVL.

This chain connects TRBV6-5 to TRBJ1-1; D not certain. V was pared by 0 bases and J by 4 bases, with 12 bases between. This CDR3 is built from 15 residues. CDR1 is MNHEY and CDR2 is SVGAGI in the germline V gene. The CDR3 bases are TGTGCCAGCAGTTACTCGATACTCAGAGTCACTGAAGCTTTCTTT. It codes for CASSYSILRVTEAFF.

The sample holds many counts of this clonotype. The rearrangement links TRBV5-6 to TRBJ2-7; D remains unclear. V was clipped by 0 bases and J by 5 bases, with 9 bases between them. CDR1 and CDR2 (germline): SGHDT, YYEEEE. CDR3 size: 13 residues. The CDR3 DNA reads as TGTGCCAGCAGCTTGGGGTTGGCCCACGAGCAGTACTTC. Translated, it gives CASSLGLAHEQYF.

This clonotype has ten or more counts. The genes are TRBV20-1 and TRBJ2-7, with 8 bases aligning to TRBD2. The CDR3 runs to 15 residues. The trim removed 1 base at V and 3 bases at J, leaving 8 bases unmatched. Germline loops: CDR1 DFQATT, CDR2 SNEGSKA (reference sequence). This CDR3 reads CSARVRGLAGYEQYF. The CDR3 nucleotides read TGCAGTGCTAGAGTCAGGGGCCTAGCGGGCTACGAGCAGTACTTC.

A few counts support this clonotype. J is TRBJ1-5 and V is TRBV2, with D perhaps matching TRBD1 (6 bases). The CDR3 loop spans 14 amino acids. Germline values: CDR1 SNHLY, CDR2 FYNNEI. V lost 1 base, J lost 13 bases, and 17 bases lay in between. CDR3 sequence reads: CASSEGGQINPQHF. The CDR3 DNA sequence: TGTGCCAGCAGTGAAGGGGGGCAGATCAATCCGCAGCATTTT.

This clonotype was observed a handful of times. V usage is TRBV9 and J usage is TRBJ2-7; D may correspond to TRBD1 or TRBD2 (5 bases each). The V and J ends lost 1 base and 5 bases respectively, with 13 bases between them. This CDR3 comprises 14 residues. The germline CDR1 and CDR2 sequences are SGDLS and YYNGEE. The CDR3 DNA sequence: TGTGCCAGCAGCGTAACGTGGGGGACCGACGAGCAGTACTTC. As protein: CASSVTWGTDEQYF.

The table lists this clonotype with a few counts. The rearrangement links TRBV18 to TRBJ2-7; possibly TRBD2 for D (5 bases). The germline gives CDR1 KGHSH, CDR2 LQKENI. The CDR3 totals 14 residues. Deletions cut 3 bases from V and 4 bases from J, with 13 bases between. CDR3 coding DNA: TGTGCCAGCTCACCTGGTAGCGTTTCGTACGAGCAGTACTTC. Translation: CASSPGSVSYEQYF.

This clonotype was picked up many times. The rearrangement joins TRBV27 to TRBJ2-1; D not certain. This CDR3 is 15 amino acids long. The germline V gene encodes CDR1 MNHEY and CDR2 SMNVEV (reference sequence). The V and J ends lost 3 bases and 2 bases respectively, with 11 bases between them. The CDR3 DNA follows: TGTGCCAGCAGTTTGGCGACAAGCCCCTACAATGAGCAGTTCTTC. As protein: CASSLATSPYNEQFF.

This clonotype has ten or more counts. The V and J genes are TRBV20-1 and TRBJ1-5; a weak D match, TRBD1 (5 bases). The CDR3 runs to 13 residues. Germline assignment: CDR1 DFQATT and CDR2 SNEGSKA (reference sequence). V lost 8 bases to trimming and J lost 3 bases, with 14 bases between them. The CDR3 DNA sequence: TGCAGTATCGACCGGGGGTTCAATCAGCCCCAGCATTTT. Translating it yields CSIDRGFNQPQHF.

This clonotype was seen repeatedly, ten times or more. The chain carries TRBV20-1 and TRBJ1-1; 8 bases are a match to TRBD1. From germline, CDR1 is DFQATT and CDR2 SNEGSKA (reference sequence). CDR3 length: 13 residues. The junction had 8 bases not matched to a gene; V was cut back by 6 bases and J by 5 bases. CDR3 amino acids: CSAKDRGVTEAFF. CDR3 sequence (DNA): TGCAGTGCCAAAGACAGGGGCGTTACTGAAGCTTTCTTT.

The chain combines TRBV5-6 with TRBJ1-6, with D possibly matching TRBD1 (5 bases). Looked up from germline, CDR1 is SGHDT and CDR2 is YYEEEE. The CDR3 covers 14 residues. V lost 4 bases and J 8 bases, leaving 13 bases between the germline ends. CDR3: CASSTGASHSPLHF. The CDR3, as DNA: TGTGCCAGCAGCACTGGGGCCAGTCATTCACCCCTCCACTTT.

The chain uses TRBV6-9 and TRBJ1-5; TRBD1 might be the D (5 bases). This CDR3 comprises 15 residues. V shed 3 bases and J shed 3 bases, with 12 bases lying between them. Germline loops: CDR1 MNHGY, CDR2 SVAAGI. The CDR3 loop is CASSYRGDINQPQHF. CDR3 DNA: TGTGCCAGCAGTTACCGGGGGGATATCAATCAGCCCCAGCATTTT.